This T cell receptor beta chain came from a study of blood T cell repertoires in COVID-19. Study summary: The origin of the acute and convalescent COVID-19 samples was the United States, Italy and Spain.

The CDR3 has 16 residues. The V and J ends lost 4 bases and 2 bases, in that order; junction bases with no gene match: 8. Germline CDR1 reads SGHAT; CDR2 reads FQNNGV. Seattle enrolled patients during active infection and tracked them longitudinally. The repertoire was sequenced with immunoSEQ multiplex PCR; TCRdb's copy has only in-frame clones and lacks some. This sample has a few hundred thousand clones; about 91% occur once, and the top ten carry roughly 6%. This sequence originates from a woman in her twenties or thirties with COVID-19, enrolled during active disease. Input material: peripheral blood. The chain employs TRBV11-2 and TRBJ2-7, with 10 bases that match TRBD2. CDR3 DNA sequence: TGTGCCAGCAGCTCTCTTAGCGGGGGGCCCACCTACGAGCAGTACTTC. It is translated as CASSSLSGGPTYEQYF.